The entry below gives a single T cell receptor beta chain sequence along with its context. With the 5' RACE reads reprocessed, TCRdb shows one record per CDR3 protein and no DNA. The sample table sets out 500,000 or so distinct CDR3 sequences. These data are taken from a study of T cells expressing NK-cell markers. CDR1 and CDR2 (germline): DFQATT, SNEGSKA (reference sequence). The CDR3 is 17 residues long. J is TRBJ2-3 and V is TRBV20-1; TCRdb reports TRBD2, a call that lacks DNA to check it against. The sequenced sample was blood T cells: a sorted CD56 or NKG2C T cell subset, CD4+ or CD8+ T cells, or bulk PBMC T cells (not recorded which). This sequence originates from a man aged 18-30 years in good health. The CDR3 sequence is CSARDQREGSLTDTQYF.